The rows below give T cell receptor beta chains drawn from one sample of a study of sequential checkpoint blockade in melanoma. Data came from immunoSEQ multiplex PCR; TCRdb stores just in-frame clones and leaves some out. In the table there are about 7,200 clones, roughly 20% of which are singletons. This material consisted of tumor tissue (inferred from file names), taken from a patient given nivolumab and ipilimumab in sequence. The receptor set was obtained from a human donor with melanoma. The conserved cysteine and the conserved F or W are not part of the CDR3 here.

TRBJ1-6	TRBV6-8	ASSAVDSPLH
TRBJ1-1	TRBV4-1	ASSQTRGLSTEAF
TRBJ2-7	TRBV19	ASSTGGYEQY
TRBJ2-5	TRBV6-4	ASRNRETQY
TRBJ1-6	TRBV5-1	ASSETGTPNSPLH
TRBJ2-7	TRBV29-1	SVEVPGTYEQY
TRBJ2-3	TRBV7-6	ASSSPGGLNTDTQY
TRBJ2-1	TRBV23-1	ASSQDPAGRGEQF
TRBJ2-7	TRBV11-3	ASSFAGGSYEQY
TRBJ1-1	TRBV6-8	AISRMGQGNTEAF
TRBJ2-1	TRBV11-3	ASRRLGGAPYNEQF
TRBJ1-2	TRBV29-1	SVETGTYGYT
TRBJ2-5	TRBV5-1	ASSLFIGTAQETQY
TRBJ1-2	TRBV7-1	ASSINRDYGYT
TRBJ2-7	TRBV29-1	SVSLFEGYEQY
TRBJ2-2	TRBV6-8	ASSETSTGELF
TRBJ2-3	TRBV9	ASNAGTSGGTQY
TRBJ2-1	TRBV19	ASSIREYNEQF
TRBJ1-2	TRBV11-3	ASSRYGDSYGYT
TRBJ2-3	TRBV29-1	SVYRGGTDTQY
TRBJ1-2	TRBV7-4	ASSLDGSYGYT
TRBJ1-2	TRBV11-3	ASSLGGGGAVYGYT
TRBJ1-5	TRBV11-3	ASSLDGSLSNQPQH
TRBJ2-5	TRBV6-8	ASRDPGGGETQY
TRBJ2-7	TRBV11-3	ASSLSRSAYEQY
TRBJ2-7	TRBV11-3	ASSPEGVTGGPYEQY
TRBJ2-5	TRBV6-8	ASSSSGGGETQY
TRBJ2-7	TRBV11-3	ASSFSGGSSYEQY
TRBJ2-2	TRBV11-3	ASRPQRGLTGELF
TRBJ1-6	TRBV6-8	ASGGMGSYNSPLH
TRBJ2-1	TRBV7-5	ASSLEASGDHYNEQF
TRBJ2-3	TRBV6-8	ASSSPGTDTQY
TRBJ2-7	TRBV6-8	ASSVLTTGVHEQY
TRBJ2-5	TRBV10-2	ASSPSDRWPH